The 22 T cell receptor beta chains presented below share a single source sample, sequenced in a study of T cell repertoires in cytomegalovirus infection. Via MiXCR, TCRdb re-called the reads, giving one row per CDR3 protein. The sample shows under 850,000 distinct CDR3 sequences, about 30% of them seen only once. The antigens of these receptors remain unknown. Sample: cultured PBMCs, taken from culture after CMV antigen stimulation. The receptors here all came from a human donor in good health (CMV status not recorded). Some clones in this sample may be carry-over from other donors' samples.

To note about this clonotype: At one boundary the junction diverges from the germline segment, which might be a read error. CDR3 DNA sequence: TGTGCCAGCAGCCCCCCAGGCGGGATGGATTCAACCCTCCACTTT. Residues: CASSPPGGMDSTLHF. The chain joins TRBV7-2 to TRBJ1-6, with no clear D. The CDR3 consists of 15 residues. Germline V gives CDR1 SGHTA, CDR2 FQGNSA.

V and J are TRBV11-1 and TRBJ2-5, with D tentatively TRBD2 (5 bases). Germline V gives CDR1 SGHAT, CDR2 FQDESV (reference sequence). The V and J ends lost 5 bases and 7 bases respectively, with 17 bases between them. This CDR3 has 14 amino acids. CDR3 region: CASSPLTSAGTQYF. The CDR3 bases are TGTGCCAGCAGCCCCCTCACTAGTGCGGGGACCCAGTACTTC.

CDR3 residues: CASSQDRRDRNQPQHF. CDR3 sequence (DNA): TGCGCCAGCAGCCAAGATAGGAGGGATCGCAATCAGCCCCAGCATTTT. The chain employs TRBV4-1 and TRBJ1-5, with D unclear. This CDR3 is 16 amino acids long. Germline CDR1 reads MGHRA; CDR2 reads YSYEKL. Trimming took 0 bases from V and 2 from J, leaving 11 bases between them.

The J gene is TRBJ2-7, the V gene TRBV7-2; D not certain. This CDR3 is 14 amino acids long. V was shortened by 3 bases and J by 5 bases, with 14 bases between the two germline ends. The germline V gene has CDR1 SGHTA and CDR2 FQGNSA. CDR3 sequence reads: CASSFGGNVHEQYF. The CDR3 DNA is TGTGCCAGCAGCTTTGGCGGTAATGTCCACGAGCAGTACTTC.

The chain combines TRBV14 with TRBJ2-5; D perhaps matches TRBD2 (6 bases). This CDR3 has 16 residues. The germline V gene has CDR1 SGHDN and CDR2 FVKESK. Between the trimmed V and J ends, which lost 6 bases and 2 bases, there was a span of 19 bases. CDR3: CASSRRLVRGQETQYF. CDR3 DNA: TGTGCCAGCAGTCGCCGACTAGTTCGGGGGCAAGAGACCCAGTACTTC.

The chain employs TRBV7-8 and TRBJ2-1, with 13 bases matching TRBD2. Germline V lookup: CDR1 SGHVS, CDR2 FQNEAQ. CDR3 length: 16 amino acids. V was pared by 3 bases and J by 8 bases, with 7 bases of the junction left unmatched. The DNA of the CDR3 is TGTGCCAGCAGCTTCCCTCGACTAGCGGGAGGCGATGAGCAGTTCTTC. Amino acids: CASSFPRLAGGDEQFF.

The chain links TRBV12-3 or TRBV12-4 to TRBJ2-1; possibly TRBD2 for D (6 bases). This CDR3 is 20 amino acids long. The V and J ends lost 2 bases and 2 bases respectively, with 25 bases between them. Here the CDR3 reads CASSLSSPGLAGQAYNEQFF. The CDR3 nucleotides read TGTGCCAGCAGTTTAAGTTCCCCGGGACTGGCGGGGCAGGCCTACAATGAGCAGTTCTTC.

Written as DNA, the CDR3 is TGTGCCAGCAGCCGTCGTTATAGAGCTCCCGAGCAGTTCTTC. Its translation is CASSRRYRAPEQFF. The chain joins TRBV7-6 to TRBJ2-1; no definite D call. V was clipped by 5 bases and J by 10 bases, with 18 bases between them. This CDR3 contains 14 residues. From germline, CDR1 is SGHVS and CDR2 FNYEAQ.

This clonotype was detected only a few times. For the CDR3, the DNA is TGTGCCGCAAGGAGGGCTTCGGACTATGGCTACACCTTC. Translating it yields CAARRASDYGYTF. The chain recombines TRBV10-3 with TRBJ1-2; no definite D call. Germline V gene data show CDR1 as ENHRY and CDR2 as SYGVKD. Between the trimmed V and J ends, which lost 11 bases and 3 bases, there was a span of 16 bases. CDR3 length equals 13 residues.

J is TRBJ1-1 and V is TRBV7-9; tentative D call: TRBD1 (5 bases). This CDR3 contains 20 residues. V was cut by 1 base and J by 1 base, with 25 bases left in between. Germline CDR1 and CDR2: SEHNR and FQNEAQ (reference sequence). The CDR3 region has the DNA TGTGCCAGCAGCTTAGGTCAGGCTCGGGGGAGGGATACCACGAACACTGAAGCTTTCTTT. This encodes CASSLGQARGRDTTNTEAFF.

Only a few counts were recorded for this clonotype. V and J are TRBV7-8 and TRBJ2-3; D might be TRBD2 (6 bases). The V and J ends lost 2 bases and 2 bases respectively, with 8 bases between them. CDR3 length equals 14 residues. The germline V gene has CDR1 SGHVS and CDR2 FQNEAQ. CDR3 residues: CASSLWDSTDTQYF. The CDR3 DNA reads as TGTGCCAGCAGCTTATGGGACTCCACAGATACGCAGTATTTT. The complete variable domain, with remaining parts taken from reference TRBV7-8 and TRBJ2-3, reads GAGVSQSPRYKVAKRGQDVALRCDPISGHVSLFWYQQALGQGPEFLTYFQNEAQLDKSGLPSDRFFAERPEGSVSTLKIQRTQQEDSAVYLCASSLWDSTDTQYFGPGTRLTVL.

This clonotype was observed at least ten times. The gene calls are TRBV7-9 and TRBJ2-1; 9 bases are a match to TRBD2. Germline CDR1 reads SEHNR; CDR2 reads FQNEAQ (reference sequence). V shed 5 bases and J 6 bases; nucleotides not matched to a gene: 17. This CDR3 is 18 amino acids long. The DNA of the CDR3 is TGTGCCAGCAGCGCCTGGACTAGCGTATTCTCCGAATCCAATGAGCAGTTCTTC. The encoded protein is CASSAWTSVFSESNEQFF. The whole variable domain, filled in from reference TRBV7-9 and TRBJ2-1, reads DTGVSQNPRHKITKRGQNVTFRCDPISEHNRLYWYRQTLGQGPEFLTYFQNEAQLEKSRLLSDRFSAERPKGSFSTLEIQRTEQGDSAMYLCASSAWTSVFSESNEQFFGPGTRLTVL.

The V call is TRBV19, the J call TRBJ1-5; no firm D call. CDR3 length equals 14 residues. Trimming pared 3 bases from V and 3 bases from J, leaving 9 bases between. From germline, CDR1 is LNHDA and CDR2 SQIVND (reference sequence). CDR3 DNA sequence: TGTGCCAGTAGTATTTTCAGCCTCAATCAGCCCCAGCATTTT. Its protein product is CASSIFSLNQPQHF.

The chain couples TRBV2 to TRBJ2-5; D may match TRBD1 or TRBD2 (6 bases each). Between the trimmed V and J ends, which lost 8 bases and 3 bases, there was a span of 16 bases. This CDR3 spans 14 amino acids. Germline V gene data show CDR1 as SNHLY and CDR2 as FYNNEI. The CDR3 loop is CASDYGGRKETQYF. The CDR3 DNA is TGTGCCAGCGATTATGGGGGGCGGAAAGAGACCCAGTACTTC.

This clonotype was observed a few times. The V gene is TRBV7-6, the J gene TRBJ2-1; the D is unclear. The CDR3 runs to 12 residues. Germline CDR1 is SGHVS and CDR2 is FNYEAQ. Between the trimmed V and J ends, which lost 3 bases and 8 bases, there was a span of 8 bases. The CDR3 sequence is CASSFERYEQFF. As DNA, the CDR3 is TGTGCCAGCAGCTTTGAGAGGTATGAGCAGTTCTTC.

Many counts were recorded for this clonotype. This chain connects TRBV7-8 to TRBJ1-1, with TRBD1 as a possible D gene (5 bases). Germline CDR1 is SGHVS and CDR2 is FQNEAQ. The CDR3 totals 18 residues. Trimming pared 0 bases from V and 4 bases from J, leaving 21 bases between. The CDR3 coding sequence is TGTGCCAGCAGCTTAGCGAGGAGGGTGAAAATGGGGGGCACTGAAGCTTTCTTT. Its translation is CASSLARRVKMGGTEAFF.

The sample holds a few counts of this clonotype. The rearrangement uses TRBV5-4 and TRBJ1-4; TRBD1 might be the D (5 bases). The ends were cut back, 0 bases at V and 4 bases at J, with 16 bases in the middle. The CDR3 consists of 17 residues. Germline-derived CDR1 and CDR2 are SGHNT and YYREEE (reference sequence). The CDR3 nucleotides read TGTGCCAGCAGCTTGGGAGACGGTGGGACCCGTAATGAAAAACTGTTTTTT. It yields the protein CASSLGDGGTRNEKLFF. The complete variable domain, with remaining parts taken from reference TRBV5-4 and TRBJ1-4, reads ETGVTQSPTHLIKTRGQQVTLRCSSQSGHNTVSWYQQALGQGPQFIFQYYREEENGRGNFPPRFSGLQFPNYSSELNVNALELDDSALYLCASSLGDGGTRNEKLFFGSGTQLSVL.

This chain connects TRBV7-6 to TRBJ2-1, with TRBD2 matching over 12 bases. Germline V gene data show CDR1 as SGHVS and CDR2 as FNYEAQ. Unmatched junction bases numbered 10, after V lost 5 bases and J lost 8 bases. The CDR3 has 16 residues. The CDR3 DNA sequence: TGTGCCAGCAGCAACCTCCCTAGCGGGGGGGCCGATGAGCAGTTCTTC. Translation gives CASSNLPSGGADEQFF.

The V gene is TRBV6-1, the J gene TRBJ2-2, with D maybe TRBD1 (6 bases). V was pared by 1 base and J by 2 bases, with 14 bases between. Germline assignment: CDR1 MNHNS and CDR2 SASEGT. The CDR3 is 17 residues long. The CDR3 region is CASSEGGQTINTGELFF. Here the CDR3 DNA reads TGTGCCAGCAGTGAAGGCGGACAGACTATTAACACCGGGGAGCTGTTTTTT.

V is TRBV4-1 and J is TRBJ1-3; D gene ambiguous. Germline CDR1 is MGHRA and CDR2 is YSYEKL. CDR3 length: 15 amino acids. The V gene lost 0 bases and the J gene lost 4 bases, with 10 bases spanning the gap. The CDR3 DNA follows: TGCGCCAGCAGCCAAGATACGGGTCCCGGAAACACCATATATTTT. Translated, it gives CASSQDTGPGNTIYF.

In its sample, this clonotype was seen a few times. V gene TRBV19 combines with J gene TRBJ1-2; D gene unclear. The V gene's germline CDR1 is LNHDA and CDR2 SQIVND (reference sequence). The CDR3 has 15 residues. V dropped 5 bases and J dropped 7 bases, with 20 bases sitting between them. The CDR3 DNA is TGTGCCAGTAGTCCCCCACTGGGCAGCCTGGCTGGCTACACCTTC. This codes for CASSPPLGSLAGYTF.

This clonotype was detected ten times or more. This chain joins TRBV7-2 and TRBJ1-6; D uncertain. The V gene lost 3 bases and the J gene lost 10 bases, with 7 bases spanning the gap. This CDR3 region has 12 residues. Germline V gives CDR1 SGHTA, CDR2 FQGNSA. The CDR3, as DNA: TGTGCCAGCAGCTTGGATGTCTCACCCCTCCACTTT. It encodes CASSLDVSPLHF.